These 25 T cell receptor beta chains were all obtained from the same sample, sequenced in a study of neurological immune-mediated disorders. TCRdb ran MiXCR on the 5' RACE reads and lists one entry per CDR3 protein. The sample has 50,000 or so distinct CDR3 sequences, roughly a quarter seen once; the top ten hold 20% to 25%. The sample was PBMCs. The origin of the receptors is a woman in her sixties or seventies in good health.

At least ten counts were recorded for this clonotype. The CDR3 sequence: CAISELTSAGHYNEQFF. The DNA for the CDR3 is TGTGCCATCAGTGAGTTGACTAGCGCGGGGCATTACAATGAGCAGTTCTTC. V gene TRBV10-3 combines with J gene TRBJ2-1, with 8 bases lining up with TRBD2. Trimming cost V 1 base and J 4 bases; bases outside gene matches: 9. This CDR3 has 17 amino acids. From germline, CDR1 is ENHRY and CDR2 SYGVKD.

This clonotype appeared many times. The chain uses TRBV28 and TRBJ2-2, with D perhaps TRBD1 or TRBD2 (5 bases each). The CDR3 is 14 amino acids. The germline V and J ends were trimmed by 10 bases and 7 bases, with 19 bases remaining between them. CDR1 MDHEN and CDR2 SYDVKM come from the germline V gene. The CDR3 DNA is TGTGCCACCCGGGACCCCGGATATGGCGGGGAGCTGTTTTTT. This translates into CATRDPGYGGELFF. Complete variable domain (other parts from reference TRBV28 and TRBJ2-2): DVKVTQSSRYLVKRTGEKVFLECVQDMDHENMFWYRQDPGLGLRLIYFSYDVKMKEKGDIPEGYSVSREKKERFSLILESASTNQTSMYLCATRDPGYGGELFFGEGSRLTVL.

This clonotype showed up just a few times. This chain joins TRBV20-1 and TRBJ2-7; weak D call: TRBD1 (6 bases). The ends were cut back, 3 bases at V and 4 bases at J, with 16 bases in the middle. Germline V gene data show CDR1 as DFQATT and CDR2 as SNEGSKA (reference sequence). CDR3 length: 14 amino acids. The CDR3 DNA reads TGCAGTGCTAGGAAGAGTGGAACAGGGTACGAGCAGTACTTC. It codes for CSARKSGTGYEQYF.

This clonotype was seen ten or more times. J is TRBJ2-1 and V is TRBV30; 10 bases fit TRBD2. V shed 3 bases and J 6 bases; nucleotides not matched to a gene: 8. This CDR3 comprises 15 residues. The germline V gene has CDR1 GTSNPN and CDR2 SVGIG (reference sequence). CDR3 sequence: CAWSILAGVVNEQFF. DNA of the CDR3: TGTGCCTGGAGCATCCTAGCGGGAGTTGTCAATGAGCAGTTCTTC.

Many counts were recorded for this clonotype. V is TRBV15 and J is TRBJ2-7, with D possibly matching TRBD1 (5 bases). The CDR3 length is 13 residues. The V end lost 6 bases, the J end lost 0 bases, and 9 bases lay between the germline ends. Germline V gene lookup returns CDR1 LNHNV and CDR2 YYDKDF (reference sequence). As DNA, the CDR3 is TGTGCCACCAGTGACAGCCTCTCCTACGAGCAGTACTTC. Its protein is CATSDSLSYEQYF.

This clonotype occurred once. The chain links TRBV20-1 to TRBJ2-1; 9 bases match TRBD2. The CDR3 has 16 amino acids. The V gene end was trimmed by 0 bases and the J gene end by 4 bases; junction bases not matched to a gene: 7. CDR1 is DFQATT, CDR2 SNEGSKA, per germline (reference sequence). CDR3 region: CSARDLSGSKYNEQFF. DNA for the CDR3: TGCAGTGCTAGAGACCTTAGCGGGAGTAAATACAATGAGCAGTTCTTC.

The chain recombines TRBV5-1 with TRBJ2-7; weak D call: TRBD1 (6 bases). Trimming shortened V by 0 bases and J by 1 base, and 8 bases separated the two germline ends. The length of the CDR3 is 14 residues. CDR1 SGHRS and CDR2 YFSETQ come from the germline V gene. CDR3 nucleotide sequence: TGCGCCAGCAGCTTGGACGGACAGTCCTACGAGCAGTACTTC. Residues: CASSLDGQSYEQYF.

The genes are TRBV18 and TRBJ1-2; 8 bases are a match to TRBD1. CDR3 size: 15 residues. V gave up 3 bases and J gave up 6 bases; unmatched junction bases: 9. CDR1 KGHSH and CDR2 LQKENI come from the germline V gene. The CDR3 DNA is TGTGCCAGCTCACCCTCCAGGGGGCATGGAGATGGCTACACCTTC. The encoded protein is CASSPSRGHGDGYTF.

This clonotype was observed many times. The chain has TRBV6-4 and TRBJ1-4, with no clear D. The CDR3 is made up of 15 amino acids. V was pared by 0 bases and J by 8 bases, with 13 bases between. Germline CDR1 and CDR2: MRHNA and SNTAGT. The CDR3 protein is CASSDSFGVGEKLFF. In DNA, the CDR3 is TGTGCCAGCAGTGACTCATTTGGCGTCGGAGAAAAACTGTTTTTT.

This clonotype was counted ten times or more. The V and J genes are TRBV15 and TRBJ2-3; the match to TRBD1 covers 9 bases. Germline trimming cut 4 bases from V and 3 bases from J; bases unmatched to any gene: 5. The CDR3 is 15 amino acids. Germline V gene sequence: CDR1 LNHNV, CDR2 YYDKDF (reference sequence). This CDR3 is CATSTQTGGTDTQYF. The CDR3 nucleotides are TGTGCCACCAGCACCCAGACAGGGGGGACAGATACGCAGTATTTT.

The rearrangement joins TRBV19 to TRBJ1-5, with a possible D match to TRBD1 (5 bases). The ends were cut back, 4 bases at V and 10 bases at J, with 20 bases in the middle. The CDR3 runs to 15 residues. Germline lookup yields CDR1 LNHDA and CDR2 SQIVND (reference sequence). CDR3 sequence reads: CASSSERARGGPQHF. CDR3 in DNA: TGTGCCAGTAGTAGCGAGAGGGCCCGTGGGGGTCCCCAGCATTTT.

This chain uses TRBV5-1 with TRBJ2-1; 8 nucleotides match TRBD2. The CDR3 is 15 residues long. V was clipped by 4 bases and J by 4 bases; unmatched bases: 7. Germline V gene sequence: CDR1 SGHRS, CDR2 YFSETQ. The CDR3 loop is CASSTDGGGYNEQFF. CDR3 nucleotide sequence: TGCGCCAGCAGCACGGACGGCGGGGGGTACAATGAGCAGTTCTTC.

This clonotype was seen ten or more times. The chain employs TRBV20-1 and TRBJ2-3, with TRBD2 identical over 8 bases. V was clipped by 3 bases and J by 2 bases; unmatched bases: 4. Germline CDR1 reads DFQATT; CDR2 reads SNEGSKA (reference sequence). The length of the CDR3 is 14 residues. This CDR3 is CSARVAGNTDTQYF. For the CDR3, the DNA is TGCAGTGCTAGGGTAGCGGGAAACACAGATACGCAGTATTTT.

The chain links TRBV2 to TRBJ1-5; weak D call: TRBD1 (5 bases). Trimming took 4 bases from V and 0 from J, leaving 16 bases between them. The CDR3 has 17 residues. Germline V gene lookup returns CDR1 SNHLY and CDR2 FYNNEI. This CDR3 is CASSVETRGNSNQPQHF. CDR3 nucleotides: TGTGCCAGCAGTGTGGAGACCCGGGGCAATAGCAATCAGCCCCAGCATTTT.

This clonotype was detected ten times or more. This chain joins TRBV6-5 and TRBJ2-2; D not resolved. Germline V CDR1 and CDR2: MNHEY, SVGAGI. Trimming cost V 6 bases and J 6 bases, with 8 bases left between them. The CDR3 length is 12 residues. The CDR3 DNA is TGTGCCAGCAGCCTTAACGCCGGGGAGCTGTTTTTT. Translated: CASSLNAGELFF.

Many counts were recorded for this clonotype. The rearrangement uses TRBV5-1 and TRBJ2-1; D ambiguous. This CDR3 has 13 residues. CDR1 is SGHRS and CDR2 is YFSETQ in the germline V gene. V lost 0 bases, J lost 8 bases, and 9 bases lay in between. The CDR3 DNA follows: TGCGCCAGCAGCTTGGGTGGATACCATGAGCAGTTCTTC. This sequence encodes CASSLGGYHEQFF.

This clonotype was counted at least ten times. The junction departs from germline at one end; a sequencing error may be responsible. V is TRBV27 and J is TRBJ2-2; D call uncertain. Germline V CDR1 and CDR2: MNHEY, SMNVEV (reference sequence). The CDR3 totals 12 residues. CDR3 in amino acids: CASRLYTGELFF. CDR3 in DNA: TGTGCCAGCAGATTATACACCGGGGAGCTGTTTTTT.

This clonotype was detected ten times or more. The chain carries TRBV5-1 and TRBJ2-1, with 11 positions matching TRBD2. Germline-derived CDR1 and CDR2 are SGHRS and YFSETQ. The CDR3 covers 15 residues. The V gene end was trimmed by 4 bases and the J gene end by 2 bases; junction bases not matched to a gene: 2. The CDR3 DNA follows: TGCGCCAGCAGCATGACTAGCGGGACCTACAATGAGCAGTTCTTC. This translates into CASSMTSGTYNEQFF.

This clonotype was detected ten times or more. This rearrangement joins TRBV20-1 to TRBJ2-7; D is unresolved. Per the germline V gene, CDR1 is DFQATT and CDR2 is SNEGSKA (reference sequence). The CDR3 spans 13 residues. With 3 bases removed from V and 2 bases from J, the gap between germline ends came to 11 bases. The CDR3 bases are TGCAGTGCTAGTCAAGCGTCCACCTACGAGCAGTACTTC. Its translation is CSASQASTYEQYF.

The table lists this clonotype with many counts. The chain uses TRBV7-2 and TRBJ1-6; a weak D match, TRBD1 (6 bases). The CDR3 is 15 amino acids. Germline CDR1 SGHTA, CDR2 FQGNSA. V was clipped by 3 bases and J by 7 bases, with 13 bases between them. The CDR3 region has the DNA TGTGCCAGCAGCTTTCAGGGGTTTCTGAATTCACCCCTCCACTTT. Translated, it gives CASSFQGFLNSPLHF.

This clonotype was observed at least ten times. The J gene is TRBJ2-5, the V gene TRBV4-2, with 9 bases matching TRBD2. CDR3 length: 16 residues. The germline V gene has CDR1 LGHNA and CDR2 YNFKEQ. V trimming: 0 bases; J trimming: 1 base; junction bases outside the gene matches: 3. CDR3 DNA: TGTGCCAGCAGCCAAGATCGGGGACTAGCCCAAGAGACCCAGTACTTC. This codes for CASSQDRGLAQETQYF.

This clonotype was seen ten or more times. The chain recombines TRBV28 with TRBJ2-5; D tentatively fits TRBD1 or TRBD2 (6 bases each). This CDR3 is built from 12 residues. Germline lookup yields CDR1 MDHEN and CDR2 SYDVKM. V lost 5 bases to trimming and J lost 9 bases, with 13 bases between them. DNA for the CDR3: TGTGCCAGCAGTAGACAGGAGGGGTCCCAGTACTTC. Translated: CASSRQEGSQYF.

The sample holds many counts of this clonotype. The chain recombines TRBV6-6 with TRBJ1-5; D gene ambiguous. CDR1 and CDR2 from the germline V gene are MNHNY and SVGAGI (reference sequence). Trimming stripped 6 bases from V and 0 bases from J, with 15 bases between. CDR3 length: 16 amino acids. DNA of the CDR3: TGTGCCAGCAGCCCTCTTAATCGGGGTAGCAATCAGCCCCAGCATTTT. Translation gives CASSPLNRGSNQPQHF.

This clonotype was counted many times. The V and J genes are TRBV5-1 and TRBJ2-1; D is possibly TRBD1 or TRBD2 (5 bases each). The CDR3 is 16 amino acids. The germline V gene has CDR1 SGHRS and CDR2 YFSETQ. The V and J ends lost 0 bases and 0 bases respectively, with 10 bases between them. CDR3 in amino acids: CASSLVVGTSYNEQFF. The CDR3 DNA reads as TGCGCCAGCAGCTTGGTCGTAGGGACCTCCTACAATGAGCAGTTCTTC. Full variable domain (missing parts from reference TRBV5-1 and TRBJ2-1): KAGVTQTPRYLIKTRGQQVTLSCSPISGHRSVSWYQQTPGQGLQFLFEYFSETQRNKGNFPGRFSGRQFSNSRSEMNVSTLELGDSALYLCASSLVVGTSYNEQFFGPGTRLTVL.

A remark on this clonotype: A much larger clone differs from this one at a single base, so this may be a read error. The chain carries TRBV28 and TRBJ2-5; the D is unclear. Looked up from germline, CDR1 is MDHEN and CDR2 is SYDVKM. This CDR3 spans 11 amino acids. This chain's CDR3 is CASNRAEIQYF. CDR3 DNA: TGTGCCAGCAATAGAGCCGAGATCCAGTACTTC.